The clone carrying this TCR beta chain was recorded at least ten times. For the diagnoses, clinical symptoms, serum thyroxine and TRAb, thyroid ultrasound and orbital computed tomography were used. Looked up from germline, CDR1 is SGHTA and CDR2 is FQGTGA. The CDR3 is 14 residues long. Between the trimmed V and J ends, which lost 3 bases and 3 bases, there was a span of 10 bases. Amplified TCR beta CDR3 regions derived from RNA transcripts. Primed by the HTBI set, a first-round RT-PCR was run on the TCR CDR3. In TCRdb, the multiplex PCR reads were re-called with MiXCR into one record per CDR3 protein. The table includes about 740,000 distinct CDR3 sequences, roughly 15% detected once. These data originate in a study of T cells in Graves' hyperthyroidism and ophthalmopathy.

The V call is TRBV7-3, the J call TRBJ2-3; tentative D call: TRBD2 (5 bases). Sequencing was done on a sample of blood. The TCR comes from a woman aged 18-29 years with Graves' hyperthyroidism. The CDR3 DNA reads as TGTGCCAGCAGCTTGGAGGTCTATACAGATACGCAGTATTTT. This sequence encodes CASSLEVYTDTQYF.